These 7 T cell receptor beta chains originate from one sample sequenced in a study of PD-L1 blockade in urothelial cancer. Method: immunoSEQ multiplex PCR; TCRdb's copy keeps in-frame clones and lacks some. The sample includes about 52,000 clones, 84% of them seen just once. Sequenced material: PBMCs, taken around atezolizumab (anti-PD-L1) treatment. These receptors all come from a man aged 40-55 years with urothelial cancer.

This chain links TRBV30 with TRBJ1-1; possible D gene TRBD1, 6 bases. CDR1 and CDR2 (germline): GTSNPN, SVGIG (reference sequence). With 4 bases removed from V and 4 bases from J, the gap between germline ends came to 19 bases. The CDR3 spans 15 residues. CDR3 sequence (DNA): TGTGCCTGGAAGGATGGCAGGGGCGCGGGCACTGAAGCTTTCTTT. Protein: CAWKDGRGAGTEAFF.

The genes are TRBV19 and TRBJ1-1; 12 nucleotides match TRBD1. Germline assignment: CDR1 LNHDA and CDR2 SQIVND (reference sequence). V gave up 6 bases and J gave up 8 bases; unmatched junction bases: 7. The length of the CDR3 is 14 residues. The CDR3 sequence: CASSGTGGVREAFF. In DNA form, the CDR3 reads TGTGCCAGTAGCGGGACAGGGGGCGTGCGGGAAGCTTTCTTT.

This chain joins TRBV27 and TRBJ1-1; 9 nucleotides align to TRBD1. Trimming took 8 bases from V and 4 from J; bases not matched to a gene: 11. Germline V lookup: CDR1 MNHEY, CDR2 SMNVEV (reference sequence). This CDR3 comprises 15 residues. CDR3 amino acids: CASGEAGTGSTEAFF. Here the CDR3 DNA reads TGTGCCAGCGGGGAAGCCGGGACAGGGAGCACTGAAGCTTTCTTT.

The chain links TRBV7-3 to TRBJ2-1, with TRBD2 matching 10 bases. The CDR3 loop spans 16 amino acids. V gave up 1 base and J gave up 7 bases; unmatched junction bases: 7. Looked up from germline, CDR1 is SGHTA and CDR2 is FQGTGA. CDR3 amino acids: CASSLNGAGGPNEQFF. DNA of the CDR3: TGTGCCAGCAGCTTAAACGGAGCGGGAGGGCCGAATGAGCAGTTCTTC.

This chain uses TRBV27 with TRBJ2-5, with D possibly TRBD1 on 6 matching bases. This CDR3 comprises 13 residues. Deletions cut 5 bases from V and 5 bases from J, with 12 bases between. Germline lookup yields CDR1 MNHEY and CDR2 SMNVEV (reference sequence). CDR3 sequence reads: CASSQGLWETQYF. Here the CDR3 DNA reads TGTGCCAGCAGTCAGGGGTTATGGGAGACCCAGTACTTC.

J is TRBJ2-5 and V is TRBV5-4, with D perhaps matching TRBD2 (6 bases). The V gene's germline CDR1 is SGHNT and CDR2 YYREEE (reference sequence). The V end was cut by 1 base, the J end by 3 bases, with 10 bases between. The CDR3 length is 14 residues. Here the CDR3 reads CASSLRDSEETQYF. The DNA of the CDR3 is TGTGCCAGCAGCTTGAGGGACTCCGAAGAGACCCAGTACTTC. Complete variable domain (other parts from reference TRBV5-4 and TRBJ2-5): ETGVTQSPTHLIKTRGQQVTLRCSSQSGHNTVSWYQQALGQGPQFIFQYYREEENGRGNFPPRFSGLQFPNYSSELNVNALELDDSALYLCASSLRDSEETQYFGPGTRLLVL.

The J gene is TRBJ2-4, the V gene TRBV11-2, with 12 bases that match TRBD1. The CDR3 loop spans 18 amino acids. CDR1 is SGHAT, CDR2 FQNNGV, per germline. J lost 8 bases, V lost 2 bases, and 13 bases had no gene match. In DNA form, the CDR3 reads TGTGCCAGCAGCTTAATTTCCCGGGACAGGGGGCAGGGATACATTCAGTACTTC. Translation gives CASSLISRDRGQGYIQYF.